One T cell receptor beta chain is described in this entry. Its antigen is unidentified. A second PCR of 7 to 11 cycles used a sample-barcoded 5' primer and a J-beta primer mix. TCRdb reanalysed the 5' RACE reads using MiXCR and keeps one entry per CDR3 protein. The table records about 730,000 distinct CDR3 sequences, roughly 44% of them present only once. The V gene lost 6 bases and the J gene lost 0 bases, with 11 bases spanning the gap. The V gene's germline CDR1 is SGHTA and CDR2 FQGNSA. There are 15 residues in the CDR3. The sample is drawn from a study of blood T cells in healthy people across ages. Regarding the study as a whole: The recorded TCR beta diversity per million T cells decreased in a roughly linear manner with age.

The chain combines TRBV7-2 with TRBJ2-2; D is unresolved. The sequencing sample was made of blood. This sequence originates from a woman in her sixties or seventies in good health. The CDR3: CASSNDGPNTGELFF. DNA of the CDR3: TGTGCCAGCAGTAACGATGGACCGAACACCGGGGAGCTGTTTTTT. Variable domain in full (rest from reference TRBV7-2 and TRBJ2-2): GAGVSQSPSNKVTEKGKDVELRCDPISGHTALYWYRQSLGQGLEFLIYFQGNSAPDKSGLPSDRFSAERTGGSVSTLTIQRTQQEDSAVYLCASSNDGPNTGELFFGEGSRLTVL.